This T cell receptor beta chain stems from a study of blood T cells in healthy people across ages. A second 7 to 11 cycle PCR used barcoded and J-beta primers. Via MiXCR, TCRdb re-called the 5' RACE reads, giving one row per CDR3 protein. This sample has over a million distinct CDR3 sequences; around two fifths occur once, and the top ten carry less than 8%. The CDR3 extends over 16 amino acids. V lost 4 bases to trimming and J lost 0 bases; unmatched junction nucleotides: 5. Germline V lookup: CDR1 SGHRS, CDR2 YFSETQ. The chain links TRBV5-1 to TRBJ2-3; TRBD2 matches 10 bases. The sample taken for sequencing was blood. The receptor was derived from a woman in her late teens or twenties in good health. In DNA, the CDR3 is TGCGCCAGCAGCCCTGGGACTAGCGTTAGCACAGATACGCAGTATTTT. As protein: CASSPGTSVSTDTQYF.